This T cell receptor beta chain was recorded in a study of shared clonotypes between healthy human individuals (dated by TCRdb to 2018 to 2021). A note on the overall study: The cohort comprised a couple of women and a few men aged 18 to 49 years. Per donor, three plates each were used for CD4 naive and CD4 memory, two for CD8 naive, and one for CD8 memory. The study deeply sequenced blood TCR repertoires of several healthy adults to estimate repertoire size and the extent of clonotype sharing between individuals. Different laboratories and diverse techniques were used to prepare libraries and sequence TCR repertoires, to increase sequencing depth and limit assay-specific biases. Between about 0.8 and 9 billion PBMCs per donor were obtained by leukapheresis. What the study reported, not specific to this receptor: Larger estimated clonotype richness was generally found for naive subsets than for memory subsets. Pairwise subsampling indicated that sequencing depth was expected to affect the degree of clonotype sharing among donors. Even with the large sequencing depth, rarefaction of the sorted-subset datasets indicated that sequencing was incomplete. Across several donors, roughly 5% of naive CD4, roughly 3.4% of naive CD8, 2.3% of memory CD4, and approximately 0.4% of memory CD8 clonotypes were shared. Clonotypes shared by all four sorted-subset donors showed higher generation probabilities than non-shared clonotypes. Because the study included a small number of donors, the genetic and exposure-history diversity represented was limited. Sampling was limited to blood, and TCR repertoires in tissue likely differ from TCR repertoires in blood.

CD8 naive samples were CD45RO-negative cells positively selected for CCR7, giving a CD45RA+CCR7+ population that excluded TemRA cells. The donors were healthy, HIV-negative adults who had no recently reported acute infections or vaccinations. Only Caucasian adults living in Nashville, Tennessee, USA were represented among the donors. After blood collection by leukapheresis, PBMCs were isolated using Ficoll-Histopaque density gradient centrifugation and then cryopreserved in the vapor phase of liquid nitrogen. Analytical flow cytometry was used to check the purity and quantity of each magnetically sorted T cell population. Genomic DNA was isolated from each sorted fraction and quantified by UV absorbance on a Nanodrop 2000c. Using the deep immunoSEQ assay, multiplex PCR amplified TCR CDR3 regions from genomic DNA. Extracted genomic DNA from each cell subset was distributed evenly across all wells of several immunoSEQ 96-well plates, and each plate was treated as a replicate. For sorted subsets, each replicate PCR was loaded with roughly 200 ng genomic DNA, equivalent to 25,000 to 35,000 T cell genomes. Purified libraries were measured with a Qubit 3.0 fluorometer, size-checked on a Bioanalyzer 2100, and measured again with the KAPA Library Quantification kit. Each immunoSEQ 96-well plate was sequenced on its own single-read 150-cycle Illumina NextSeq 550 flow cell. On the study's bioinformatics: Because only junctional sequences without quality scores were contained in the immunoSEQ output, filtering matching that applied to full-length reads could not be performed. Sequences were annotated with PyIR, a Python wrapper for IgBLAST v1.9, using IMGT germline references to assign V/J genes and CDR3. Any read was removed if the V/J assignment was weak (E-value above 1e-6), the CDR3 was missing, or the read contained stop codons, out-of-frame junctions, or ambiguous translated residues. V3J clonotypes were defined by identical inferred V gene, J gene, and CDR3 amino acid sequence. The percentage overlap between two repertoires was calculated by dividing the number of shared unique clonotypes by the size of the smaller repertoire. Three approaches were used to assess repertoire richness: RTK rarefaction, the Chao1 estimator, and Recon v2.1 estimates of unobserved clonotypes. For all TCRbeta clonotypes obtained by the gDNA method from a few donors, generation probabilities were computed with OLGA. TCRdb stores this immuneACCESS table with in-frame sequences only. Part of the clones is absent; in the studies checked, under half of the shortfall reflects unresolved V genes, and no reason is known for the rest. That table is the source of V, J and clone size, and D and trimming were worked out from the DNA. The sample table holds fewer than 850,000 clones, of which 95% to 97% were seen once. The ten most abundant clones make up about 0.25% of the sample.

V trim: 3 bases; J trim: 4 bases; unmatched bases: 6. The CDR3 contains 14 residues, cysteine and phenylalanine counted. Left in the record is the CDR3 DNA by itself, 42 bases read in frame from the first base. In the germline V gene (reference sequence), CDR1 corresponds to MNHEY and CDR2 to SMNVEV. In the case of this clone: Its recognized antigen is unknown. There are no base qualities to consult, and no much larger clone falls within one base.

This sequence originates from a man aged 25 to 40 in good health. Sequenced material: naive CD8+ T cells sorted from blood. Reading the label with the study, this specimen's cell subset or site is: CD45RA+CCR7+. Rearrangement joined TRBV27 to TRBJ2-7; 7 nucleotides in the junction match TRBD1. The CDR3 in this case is CASSFQGVRYEQYF. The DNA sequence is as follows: TGTGCCAGCAGTTTTCAGGGGGTACGGTACGAGCAGTACTTC.